This entry describes one T cell receptor (beta chain). This CDR3 has 15 amino acids. Germline V gives CDR1 SGHTA, CDR2 FQGNSA. Trimming took off 4 bases at V and 3 bases at J, with 15 bases between the two ends. This record comes from a study of blood T cell repertoires in COVID-19. Overall study context: COVID-19 samples from acute and convalescent phases originated in the United States, Italy and Spain. T cells, B-cell-depleted T cells, or PBMCs provided the cDNA or gDNA that served as material.

As originally analysed: Researchers report that nucleated cell counts were estimated from reference gene primer amplification. Profiling relied on immunoSEQ multiplex PCR, and the TCRdb table lists in-frame clones only, not all of them. The DNA gave D and trimming, while V, J and clone size come from that table. The repertoire consists of hundreds of thousands of clones, with about 90% occurring once and the leading ten covering 3%. The sequence was collected from a man between 18 and 35 years old with active or convalescent COVID-19. This rearrangement joins TRBV7-2 to TRBJ2-5, with D tentatively TRBD1 (6 bases). The sample taken for sequencing was peripheral blood. The CDR3 loop is CASSSSGTTKETQYF. CDR3 nucleotides: TGTGCCAGCAGCTCTTCCGGGACAACGAAAGAGACCCAGTACTTC.